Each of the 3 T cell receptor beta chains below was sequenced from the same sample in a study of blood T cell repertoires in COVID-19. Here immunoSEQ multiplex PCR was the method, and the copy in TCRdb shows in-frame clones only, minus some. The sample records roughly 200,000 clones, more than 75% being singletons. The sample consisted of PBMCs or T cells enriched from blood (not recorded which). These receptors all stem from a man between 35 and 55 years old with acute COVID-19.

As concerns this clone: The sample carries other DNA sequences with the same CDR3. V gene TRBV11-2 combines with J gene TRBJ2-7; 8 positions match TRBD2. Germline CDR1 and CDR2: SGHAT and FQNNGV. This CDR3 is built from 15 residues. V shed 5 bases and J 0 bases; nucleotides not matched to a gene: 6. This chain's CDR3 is CASSLLAGSSYEQYF. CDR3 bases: TGTGCCAGCAGCCTATTAGCGGGGAGCTCCTACGAGCAGTACTTC.

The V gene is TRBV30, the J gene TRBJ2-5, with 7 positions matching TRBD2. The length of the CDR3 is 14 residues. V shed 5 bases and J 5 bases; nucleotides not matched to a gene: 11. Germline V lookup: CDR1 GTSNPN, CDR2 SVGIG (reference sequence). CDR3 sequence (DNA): TGTGCCTGGGCGGGGAGGGAGATATATGAGACCCAGTACTTC. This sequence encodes CAWAGREIYETQYF.

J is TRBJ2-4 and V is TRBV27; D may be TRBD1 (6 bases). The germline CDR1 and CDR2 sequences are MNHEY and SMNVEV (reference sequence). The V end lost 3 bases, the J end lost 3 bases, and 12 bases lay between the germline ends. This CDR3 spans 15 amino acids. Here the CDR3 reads CASSFTGWGKNIQYF. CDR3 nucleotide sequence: TGTGCCAGCAGTTTCACAGGGTGGGGCAAAAACATTCAGTACTTC.